This TCR beta chain was retrieved from a study of blood T cell repertoires in COVID-19 (dated by TCRdb to 2020 to 2021). About the investigation overall: Samples from collaborators originated in the United States, Italy and Spain and spanned both the acute and convalescent phases of COVID-19. The prospective study material was composed of cDNA or gDNA derived from T cells, B-cell-depleted T cells, or PBMCs. Subjects who had been exposed to COVID-19, were actively infected with it, or had recovered from it provided the deeply sampled blood TCRbeta repertoires that made up the dataset. A freely available public database, intended as a resource for researchers studying the immune response to SARS-CoV-2, is where the repertoires were released. The samples were drawn from the first 160 participants of the ongoing ImmuneRACE study and from 1,200 or so subjects provided by 6 global collaborators. Nearly every sample came with metadata listing a de-identified subject ID, COVID-19 status, age in years and sex. HLA class I and class II types, where available, came from metadata supplied by the sample provider rather than from assay-based typing.

Only a few counts were recorded for this clone. What this receptor recognizes is not known. Per-base qualities were not stored, and no clone one base away is much larger. The immunoSEQ Assay, a bias-controlled multiplex PCR, was used to amplify TCRbeta CDR3 regions from genomic DNA. From the authors' description of their analysis: Nucleated cell counts per sample were estimated from amplification of reference gene primers within the assay. To quantify the absolute abundance of each unique TCRbeta CDR3 rearrangement, sequence reads were collapsed and filtered. For each sample, productive Simpson clonality was calculated as the square root of Simpson's diversity index across productive rearrangements. The clones in this table, taken by TCRdb from immuneACCESS, are in-frame only. Not every clone is retained; where verified, under half of the shortfall comes from an unresolved V gene, and the cause of the rest is unknown. V, J and clone size were drawn from that table, and D and trimming were deduced from the DNA. The sample table lists under 85,000 clones, approximately 80% of them with a count of one. The ten biggest clones cover 4.5% to 7% of the sample.

The germline V gene (reference sequence) gives CDR1 as PRHDT and CDR2 as FYEKMQ. Relative to germline, V is 1 base shorter and J is 4 bases shorter, with 11 bases between their ends. Taken from cysteine to phenylalanine, the CDR3 has 14 residues. The DNA shown is the 42-base CDR3, in frame from base 1. Each collaborating institution followed its own protocols to collect whole blood in K2EDTA tubes. For TCRbeta analysis, collaborators shipped samples in one of three forms: frozen whole blood, isolated PBMCs, or DNA extracted from either of those sample types. General findings and caveats noted by the study authors: How much clinical and demographic metadata was included differed by source and by participant, and the metadata was provided uncurated.

The sample comprised peripheral blood. This TCR was recovered from a man between 60 and 75 years old with active or convalescent COVID-19. Recombination linked TRBV13 to TRBJ2-7; a tentative D match to TRBD2 spans 7 bases. The base sequence is TGTGCCAGCAGCTTAGAGGGGGGGGCTTACGAGCAGTACTTC. Its translation is CASSLEGGAYEQYF.